This entry describes one T cell receptor (beta chain). What it recognizes is unknown. The source of the sample is a study of T cell responses to AZD1222 COVID-19 vaccine. Study overall: Pooling of second doses given at about 4 or about 12 weeks was done. Study findings and constraints: Spike-specific TCR breadth and depth were elevated following two AZD1222 doses. Targets within unmutated variant regions were reportedly found for nearly half of spike-specific TCRs. Females outnumbered males among donors, who were mostly white British; clonal diversity was possibly underestimated.

With V trimmed by 4 bases and J by 3 bases, 3 bases remained unmatched. Germline V CDR1 and CDR2: SGHRS, YFSETQ. The CDR3 extends over 14 amino acids. TCRdb's table, derived via immunoSEQ multiplex PCR, lists solely in-frame clones and lacks some. The table lists some 130,000 clones, around 90% of them singletons. The rearrangement links TRBV5-1 to TRBJ2-7; TRBD1 matches at 11 bases. The specimen was peripheral blood, collected on day 0 of AZD1222 vaccination. The source is an adult in good health. CDR3 amino acids: CASSQGQGVYEQYF. Here the CDR3 DNA reads TGCGCCAGCAGCCAGGGACAGGGGGTCTACGAGCAGTACTTC.